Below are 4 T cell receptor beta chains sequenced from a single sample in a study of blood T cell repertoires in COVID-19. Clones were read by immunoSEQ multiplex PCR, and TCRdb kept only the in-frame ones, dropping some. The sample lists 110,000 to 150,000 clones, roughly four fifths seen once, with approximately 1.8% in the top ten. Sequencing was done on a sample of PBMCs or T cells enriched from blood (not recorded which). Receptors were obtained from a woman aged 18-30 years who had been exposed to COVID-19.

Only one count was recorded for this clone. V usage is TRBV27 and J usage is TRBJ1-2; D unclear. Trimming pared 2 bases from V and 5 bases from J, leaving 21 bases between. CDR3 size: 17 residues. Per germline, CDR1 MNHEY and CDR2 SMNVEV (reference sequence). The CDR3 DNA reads TGTGCCAGCAGTTTAAGTGATACGGAGGCGCGCCTATATGGCTACACCTTC. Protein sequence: CASSLSDTEARLYGYTF.

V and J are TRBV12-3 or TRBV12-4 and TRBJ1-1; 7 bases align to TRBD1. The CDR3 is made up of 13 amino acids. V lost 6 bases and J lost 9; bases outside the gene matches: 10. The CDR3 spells CASSQDRLAQAFF. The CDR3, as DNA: TGTGCCAGCAGCCAGGACAGGCTTGCTCAAGCTTTCTTT.

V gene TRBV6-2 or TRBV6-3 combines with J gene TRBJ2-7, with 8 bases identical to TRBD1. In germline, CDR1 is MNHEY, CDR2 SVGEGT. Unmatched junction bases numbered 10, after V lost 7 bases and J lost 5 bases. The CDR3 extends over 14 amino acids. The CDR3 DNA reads TGTGCCAGCAACCCCGGACAGGGCTTCCACGAGCAGTACTTC. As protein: CASNPGQGFHEQYF.

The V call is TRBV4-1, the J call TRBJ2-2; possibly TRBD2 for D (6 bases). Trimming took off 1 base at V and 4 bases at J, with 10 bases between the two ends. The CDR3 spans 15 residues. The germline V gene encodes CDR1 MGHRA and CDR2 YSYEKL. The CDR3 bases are TGCGCCAGCAGCCAAGGGGGACTGAGCACCGGGGAGCTGTTTTTT. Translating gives CASSQGGLSTGELFF.